Below, 21 T cell receptor beta chains from the same sample are listed, as sequenced in a study of blood T cell repertoires in COVID-19. The repertoire was sequenced with immunoSEQ multiplex PCR; TCRdb's copy has only in-frame clones and lacks some. Of some 130,000 clones detected, approximately 88% appear once; the ten largest clones hold about a tenth. The sequenced sample consisted of peripheral blood. These receptors were taken from a man in his forties or fifties with acute or convalescent COVID-19.

The chain carries TRBV28 and TRBJ2-5; 10 nucleotides match TRBD1. With 5 bases clipped from V and 5 bases from J, the junction kept 8 bases outside the gene matches. Germline assignment: CDR1 MDHEN and CDR2 SYDVKM. The CDR3 extends over 15 amino acids. CDR3 sequence (DNA): TGTGCCAGCAGTGCCCGACAGGGGGCTCAGGAGACCCAGTACTTC. Translating gives CASSARQGAQETQYF.

This chain joins TRBV6-6 and TRBJ2-1, with 12 bases identical to TRBD2. Losses at the gene ends were 7 bases for V and 6 bases for J; bases not matched to a gene: 7. This CDR3 has 15 residues. Germline CDR1 and CDR2: MNHNY and SVGAGI (reference sequence). CDR3 DNA: TGTGCCAGCACTAGAGGACTAGCGGGAACCAATGAGCAGTTCTTC. Its protein product is CASTRGLAGTNEQFF.

The chain has TRBV30 and TRBJ2-6, with D maybe TRBD2 (6 bases). The germline CDR1 and CDR2 sequences are GTSNPN and SVGIG (reference sequence). V was shortened by 0 bases and J by 4 bases, with 13 bases between the two germline ends. The CDR3 is 16 amino acids. The CDR3 nucleotides are TGTGCCTGGAGTGTACGGAGGGTGGCCGGGGCCAACGTCCTGACTTTC. Translation: CAWSVRRVAGANVLTF.

The chain employs TRBV5-1 and TRBJ1-2; no reliable D call. The V and J ends lost 5 bases and 0 bases respectively, with 11 bases between them. The CDR3 sequence is 14 residues long. Germline loops: CDR1 SGHRS, CDR2 YFSETQ. DNA of the CDR3: TGCGCCAGCAGTTCCCATACTTCTAACTATGGCTACACCTTC. Its translation is CASSSHTSNYGYTF.

The rearrangement links TRBV27 to TRBJ2-2; D may be TRBD2 (6 bases). This CDR3 region has 14 residues. The V end lost 3 bases, the J end lost 5 bases, and 10 bases lay between the germline ends. The germline V gene has CDR1 MNHEY and CDR2 SMNVEV (reference sequence). The CDR3 here is CASSLGRKTGELFF. The CDR3 DNA sequence: TGTGCCAGCAGTTTGGGGAGGAAGACCGGGGAGCTGTTTTTT.

CDR3 sequence reads: CASSSGGALTGTEAFF. Here the CDR3 DNA reads TGTGCCAGCAGTTCTGGGGGGGCGCTTACGGGCACTGAAGCTTTCTTT. The chain couples TRBV28 to TRBJ1-1; possible D gene TRBD1, 6 bases. Germline V gene data show CDR1 as MDHEN and CDR2 as SYDVKM. Trimming shortened V by 4 bases and J by 4 bases, and 19 bases separated the two germline ends. The CDR3 runs to 16 residues.

The genes are TRBV19 and TRBJ1-2; D possibly corresponds to TRBD1 (5 bases). CDR3 length: 11 amino acids. V was cut by 10 bases and J by 8 bases, with 14 bases left in between. Germline CDR1 reads LNHDA; CDR2 reads SQIVND (reference sequence). CDR3 in amino acids: CATSPGLGYTF. In DNA form, the CDR3 reads TGTGCCACCTCCCCAGGGTTGGGCTACACCTTC.

The gene calls are TRBV7-2 and TRBJ2-1, with 7 bases lining up with TRBD2. Germline trimming cut 2 bases from V and 6 bases from J; bases unmatched to any gene: 7. The germline CDR1 and CDR2 sequences are SGHTA and FQGNSA. The CDR3 totals 15 residues. CDR3 sequence (DNA): TGTGCCAGCAGCTTATCTAGCGGACTCGGCAATGAGCAGTTCTTC. Encoded protein: CASSLSSGLGNEQFF.

This clone was observed a single time. J is TRBJ2-3 and V is TRBV11-2, with D tentatively TRBD2 (5 bases). Germline V gives CDR1 SGHAT, CDR2 FQNNGV. This CDR3 is built from 13 residues. Trimming stripped 4 bases from V and 4 bases from J, with 9 bases between. The CDR3 loop is CASSSSGPDTQYF. CDR3 DNA sequence: TGTGCCAGCAGCTCCAGCGGACCAGATACGCAGTATTTT.

V is TRBV10-3 and J is TRBJ2-7, with D possibly being TRBD2 (6 bases). Germline V lookup: CDR1 ENHRY, CDR2 SYGVKD. CDR3 length: 12 residues. V was pared by 0 bases and J by 8 bases, with 8 bases between. As DNA, the CDR3 is TGTGCCATCAGTGAGTCGGAGGGGAAGCAGTACTTC. This gives the protein CAISESEGKQYF.

The J gene is TRBJ1-5, the V gene TRBV12-3 or TRBV12-4; D is unresolved. The V gene lost 8 bases and the J gene lost 5 bases, with 10 bases spanning the gap. CDR3 length: 12 residues. The CDR3 loop is CASCTLDQPQHF. CDR3 nucleotides: TGTGCCAGCTGCACTCTGGATCAGCCCCAGCATTTT.

V and J are TRBV6-5 and TRBJ1-4; a weak D match, TRBD1 (6 bases). The ends were cut back, 4 bases at V and 7 bases at J, with 10 bases in the middle. The CDR3 has 13 amino acids. Germline V CDR1 and CDR2: MNHEY, SVGAGI. For the CDR3, the DNA is TGTGCCAGCAGTTCAACAGGGAGTGAAAAACTGTTTTTT. Residues: CASSSTGSEKLFF.

This clone was observed at least ten times. V gene TRBV27 combines with J gene TRBJ2-7, with a possible D match to TRBD2 (6 bases). The V end lost 6 bases, the J end lost 8 bases, and 23 bases lay between the germline ends. CDR3 size: 15 residues. Per germline, CDR1 MNHEY and CDR2 SMNVEV (reference sequence). The CDR3 spells CASSADRDSTRKQYF. In DNA form, the CDR3 reads TGTGCCAGCAGCGCTGACCGGGACTCCACCCGTAAGCAGTACTTC.

V gene TRBV7-3 combines with J gene TRBJ2-1, with 10 bases that match TRBD2. Germline-derived CDR1 and CDR2 are SGHTA and FQGTGA. The CDR3 consists of 16 residues. The trim removed 5 bases at V and 7 bases at J, leaving 11 bases unmatched. The CDR3 nucleotides read TGTGCCAGCAGCCTCCTAGCGGGGGTCCCGGGGAATGAGCAGTTCTTC. Translating gives CASSLLAGVPGNEQFF.

V gene TRBV3-1 (or the pseudogene TRBV3-2) combines with J gene TRBJ1-2; no definite D call. The germline gives CDR1 LGHDT, CDR2 YNNKEL (reference sequence). The CDR3 length is 14 residues. V was shortened by 5 bases and J by 2 bases, with 12 bases between the two germline ends. CDR3 bases: TGTGCCAGCAGCTTTCAGGCGAGCAACTATGGCTACACCTTC. Translation gives CASSFQASNYGYTF.

J is TRBJ2-3 and V is TRBV7-9; D may be TRBD1 (5 bases). Germline V gives CDR1 SEHNR, CDR2 FQNEAQ (reference sequence). V was clipped by 0 bases and J by 3 bases, with 10 bases between them. This CDR3 region has 15 residues. CDR3 in DNA: TGTGCCAGCAGCTTAGCGGGGCTATCTACAGATACGCAGTATTTT. Its translation: CASSLAGLSTDTQYF.

This chain joins TRBV5-1 and TRBJ1-3, with D tentatively TRBD1 (6 bases). Germline CDR1 is SGHRS and CDR2 is YFSETQ. The CDR3 has 15 amino acids. V was trimmed by 1 base and J by 0 bases, leaving 8 bases between them. The CDR3 sequence is CASSLNRDSGNTIYF. In nucleotides, the CDR3 is TGCGCCAGCAGCTTGAACAGGGACTCTGGAAACACCATATATTTT.

The J gene is TRBJ2-7, the V gene TRBV6-5; tentatively, D is TRBD1 (6 bases). V lost 2 bases and J 7 bases, leaving 15 bases between the germline ends. The CDR3 spans 14 residues. From germline, CDR1 is MNHEY and CDR2 SVGAGI. Here the CDR3 DNA reads TGTGCCAGCAGTTACCAACAGGGAATCTGGGAGCAGTACTTC. Protein product: CASSYQQGIWEQYF.

The rearrangement links TRBV6-1 to TRBJ2-7; D is possibly TRBD2 (6 bases). Germline-derived CDR1 and CDR2 are MNHNS and SASEGT. Trimming removed 2 bases from V and 6 bases from J, with 11 bases in between. The CDR3 covers 13 residues. CDR3 nucleotides: TGTGCCAGCAGTGAACAGACTAGGGGCGAGCAGTACTTC. Protein sequence: CASSEQTRGEQYF.

The V and J genes are TRBV28 and TRBJ2-7; 13 nucleotides align to TRBD2. The CDR3 length is 16 residues. V was pared by 5 bases and J by 2 bases, with 6 bases of the junction left unmatched. The germline V gene encodes CDR1 MDHEN and CDR2 SYDVKM. The CDR3 DNA reads as TGTGCCAGCAGTCAAGGACTAGCGGGAGTCCCCTACGAGCAGTACTTC. Its protein is CASSQGLAGVPYEQYF. Full variable domain (outside the CDR3, taken from reference TRBV28 and TRBJ2-7): DVKVTQSSRYLVKRTGEKVFLECVQDMDHENMFWYRQDPGLGLRLIYFSYDVKMKEKGDIPEGYSVSREKKERFSLILESASTNQTSMYLCASSQGLAGVPYEQYFGPGTRLTVT.

The genes are TRBV28 and TRBJ1-4; 11 nucleotides agree with TRBD1. Trimming cost V 4 bases and J 7 bases; bases outside gene matches: 8. Per germline, CDR1 MDHEN and CDR2 SYDVKM. This CDR3 has 16 amino acids. The CDR3 loop is CASSSTGTGGSEKLFF. In nucleotides, the CDR3 is TGTGCCAGCAGTTCTACCGGGACAGGGGGTAGTGAAAAACTGTTTTTT.